Listed below are T cell receptor beta chains from one sample, sequenced in a study of cytomegalovirus exposure and HLA in healthy donors. Clones were read by immunoSEQ multiplex PCR, and TCRdb kept only the in-frame ones, dropping some. This sample carries a few hundred thousand clones, approximately 88% of them seen once, and the ten largest clones take around 1%. The sequenced sample consisted of PBMCs. These TCRs come from a man younger than 45 in good health and CMV-seronegative. CDR3s include the opening cysteine and the closing phenylalanine or tryptophan. D genes are given only for firm matches. The size of a clone is reported for some rows only, either as once, few or many, or as a class for expanded clones.

d_gene: .
j_gene: TRBJ2-3
v_gene: TRBV18
abundance: .
CDR3aa: CASSAIKTRAYTDTQYF
CDR3nt: TGTGCCAGCTCAGCCATTAAGACTAGAGCGTATACAGATACGCAGTATTTT

d_gene: TRBD1
j_gene: TRBJ1-3
v_gene: TRBV5-1
abundance: .
CDR3aa: CASSFETGGNTIYF
CDR3nt: TGCGCCAGCAGCTTTGAGACAGGGGGAAACACCATATATTTT

d_gene: .
j_gene: TRBJ1-3
v_gene: TRBV19
abundance: .
CDR3aa: CASSSKDSSGNTIYF
CDR3nt: TGTGCCAGTAGCTCAAAGGACAGCTCTGGAAACACCATATATTTT

d_gene: TRBD1
j_gene: TRBJ2-3
v_gene: TRBV9
abundance: .
CDR3aa: CASSVEGATDTQYF
CDR3nt: TGTGCCAGCAGCGTCGAGGGGGCCACAGATACGCAGTATTTT

d_gene: TRBD1
j_gene: TRBJ1-2
v_gene: TRBV29-1
abundance: .
CDR3aa: CSVQTGYNGYTF
CDR3nt: TGCAGCGTCCAGACAGGGTATAATGGCTACACCTTC

d_gene: .
j_gene: TRBJ1-6
v_gene: TRBV2
abundance: .
CDR3aa: CASSEIQVSPLHF
CDR3nt: TGTGCCAGCAGTGAGATTCAGGTCTCACCCCTCCACTTT

d_gene: .
j_gene: TRBJ1-6
v_gene: TRBV7-6
abundance: .
CDR3aa: CASSKSGRSLGSPLHF
CDR3nt: TGTGCCAGCAGCAAATCCGGTCGGAGTTTGGGTTCACCCCTCCACTTT

d_gene: .
j_gene: TRBJ2-2
v_gene: TRBV12-5
abundance: .
CDR3aa: CASAESAVRELFF
CDR3nt: TGTGCTAGTGCCGAGAGTGCGGTTCGGGAGCTGTTTTTT

d_gene: .
j_gene: TRBJ2-5
v_gene: TRBV27
abundance: .
CDR3aa: CASSTAGRRAQYF
CDR3nt: TGTGCCAGCAGTACCGCAGGGCGCCGGGCCCAGTACTTC

d_gene: TRBD1
j_gene: TRBJ2-7
v_gene: TRBV19
abundance: few
CDR3aa: CASSSRQGKEQYF
CDR3nt: TGTGCCAGTAGTTCCCGACAGGGTAAGGAGCAGTACTTC

d_gene: TRBD1
j_gene: TRBJ2-2
v_gene: TRBV6-6
abundance: .
CDR3aa: CASSKQGTGELFF
CDR3nt: TGTGCCAGCAGTAAACAGGGGACCGGGGAGCTGTTTTTT

d_gene: .
j_gene: TRBJ2-2
v_gene: TRBV27
abundance: .
CDR3aa: CASSPQDGLFTGELFF
CDR3nt: TGTGCCAGCAGTCCGCAAGATGGACTCTTCACCGGGGAGCTGTTTTTT

d_gene: .
j_gene: TRBJ1-5
v_gene: TRBV5-1
abundance: .
CDR3aa: CASSLHPGQPQHF
CDR3nt: TGCGCCAGCAGCTTACATCCCGGGCAGCCCCAGCATTTT

d_gene: .
j_gene: TRBJ1-5
v_gene: TRBV7-2
abundance: .
CDR3aa: CASSLVGAFSNQPQHF
CDR3nt: TGTGCCAGCAGCTTAGTGGGAGCCTTTAGCAATCAGCCCCAGCATTTT

d_gene: TRBD1
j_gene: TRBJ2-1
v_gene: TRBV27
abundance: .
CDR3aa: CASSLRQGRAVDEQFF
CDR3nt: TGTGCCAGCAGTCTCCGACAGGGCCGAGCCGTGGATGAGCAGTTCTTC

d_gene: .
j_gene: TRBJ2-7
v_gene: TRBV7-2
abundance: .
CDR3aa: CASSLGGTLSYEQYF
CDR3nt: TGTGCCAGCAGCTTAGGAGGGACTTTATCCTACGAGCAGTACTTC

d_gene: TRBD2
j_gene: TRBJ2-3
v_gene: TRBV18
abundance: .
CDR3aa: CASSPVSTSGVVVGGGTDTQYF
CDR3nt: TGTGCCAGCTCACCAGTATCGACTAGCGGGGTGGTCGTCGGGGGTGGCACAGATACGCAGTATTTT

d_gene: .
j_gene: TRBJ2-1
v_gene: TRBV19
abundance: few
CDR3aa: CASEPSGVGYNEQFF
CDR3nt: TGTGCCAGCGAACCTTCAGGGGTCGGCTACAATGAGCAGTTCTTC

d_gene: TRBD1
j_gene: TRBJ1-2
v_gene: TRBV28
abundance: .
CDR3aa: CASGRGLDIYGYTF
CDR3nt: TGTGCCAGCGGCAGGGGGCTAGACATCTATGGCTACACCTTC

d_gene: .
j_gene: TRBJ2-1
v_gene: TRBV7-2
abundance: .
CDR3aa: CASSSTRGLGEQFF
CDR3nt: TGTGCCAGCAGCTCTACTAGGGGGTTGGGTGAGCAGTTCTTC

d_gene: .
j_gene: TRBJ2-3
v_gene: TRBV13
abundance: .
CDR3aa: CASSFTGSTDTQYF
CDR3nt: TGTGCCAGCAGCTTCACGGGTAGCACAGATACGCAGTATTTT

d_gene: .
j_gene: TRBJ2-7
v_gene: TRBV21-1
abundance: .
CDR3aa: CASTRGTGRYEQYF
CDR3nt: TGTGCCAGCACCAGAGGGACAGGGCGTTACGAGCAGTACTTC

d_gene: .
j_gene: TRBJ1-1
v_gene: TRBV4-2
abundance: once
CDR3aa: CASSQDPQTNTEAFF
CDR3nt: TGTGCCAGCAGCCAAGATCCACAGACGAACACTGAAGCTTTCTTT

d_gene: .
j_gene: TRBJ2-1
v_gene: TRBV7-6
abundance: .
CDR3aa: CASSETEEPYNEQFF
CDR3nt: TGTGCCAGCAGCGAGACAGAAGAACCCTACAATGAGCAGTTCTTC

d_gene: .
j_gene: TRBJ1-1
v_gene: TRBV19
abundance: .
CDR3aa: CASSMLYSQAFF
CDR3nt: TGTGCCAGTAGTATGTTGTACAGCCAAGCTTTCTTT

d_gene: .
j_gene: TRBJ2-7
v_gene: TRBV5-4
abundance: .
CDR3aa: CASSSPGQGLYEQYF
CDR3nt: TGTGCCAGCAGCTCACCAGGACAGGGACTATACGAGCAGTACTTC

d_gene: TRBD2
j_gene: TRBJ2-3
v_gene: TRBV6-1
abundance: .
CDR3aa: CASSALLAGYTDTQYF
CDR3nt: TGTGCCAGCAGTGCGTTGCTAGCGGGATACACAGATACGCAGTATTTT